A selection of T cell receptor beta chains follows, all from one sample in a study of blood T cells in healthy people across ages. From the 5' RACE reads, TCRdb called clonotypes with MiXCR, one entry per CDR3 protein. The table lists 850,000 to 950,000 distinct CDR3 sequences, 29% of them singletons. Material for sequencing was blood. Source of these receptors: a woman over 75 in good health. Each CDR3 is given with its conserved first and last residue. Fields, in order: V gene, J gene, CDR3 length, clone size, CDR3 protein. Part of the rows lack a size; the others show once, few, many or a class for expanded clones.

V gene: TRBV20-1; J gene: TRBJ1-1; CDR3 length: 15; clone size: -; CDR3 protein: CSARDRQGAYTEAFF
V gene: TRBV3-1; J gene: TRBJ1-2; CDR3 length: 15; clone size: -; CDR3 protein: CASSQKGGTNYGYTF
V gene: TRBV7-8; J gene: TRBJ2-3; CDR3 length: 14; clone size: few; CDR3 protein: CASSLVSSFNTQYF
V gene: TRBV7-2; J gene: TRBJ2-1; CDR3 length: 15; clone size: many; CDR3 protein: CASSLGTSAYNEQFF
V gene: TRBV14; J gene: TRBJ2-6; CDR3 length: 15; clone size: many; CDR3 protein: CASGQAPSGANVLTF
V gene: TRBV6-6; J gene: TRBJ2-5; CDR3 length: 11; clone size: many; CDR3 protein: CASRTEETQYF
V gene: TRBV28; J gene: TRBJ2-7; CDR3 length: 14; clone size: many; CDR3 protein: CASSGTGRSYEQYF
V gene: TRBV6-1; J gene: TRBJ2-3; CDR3 length: 12; clone size: many; CDR3 protein: CASSEASDTQYF
V gene: TRBV7-2; J gene: TRBJ2-2; CDR3 length: 15; clone size: -; CDR3 protein: CASSLARLGTGELFF
V gene: TRBV29-1; J gene: TRBJ2-3; CDR3 length: 12; clone size: few; CDR3 protein: CSGGEATDTQYF
V gene: TRBV5-1; J gene: TRBJ2-5; CDR3 length: 15; clone size: many; CDR3 protein: CASSLARMYRETQYF
V gene: TRBV29-1; J gene: TRBJ2-3; CDR3 length: 12; clone size: many; CDR3 protein: CSVRVMTDTQYF
V gene: TRBV2; J gene: TRBJ2-7; CDR3 length: 18; clone size: few; CDR3 protein: CASSEGPIRGSPSYEQYF
V gene: TRBV6-1; J gene: TRBJ1-2; CDR3 length: 16; clone size: few; CDR3 protein: CASSEAQTRSNYGYTF
V gene: TRBV7-2; J gene: -; CDR3 length: 15; clone size: -; CDR3 protein: CASSPRGIAYNEQYF
V gene: TRBV3-1; J gene: TRBJ2-2; CDR3 length: 16; clone size: -; CDR3 protein: CASSPRDRGNTGELFF
V gene: TRBV6-2/TRBV6-3; J gene: TRBJ2-1; CDR3 length: 14; clone size: many; CDR3 protein: CASSPGLLYNEQFF
V gene: TRBV24-1; J gene: TRBJ2-1; CDR3 length: 15; clone size: many; CDR3 protein: CAAEIGTRSYNEQFF
V gene: TRBV3-1; J gene: TRBJ2-3; CDR3 length: 14; clone size: -; CDR3 protein: CASTAAGGTDTQYF
V gene: TRBV7-2; J gene: TRBJ2-5; CDR3 length: 15; clone size: -; CDR3 protein: CASSSRGLAGETQYF
V gene: TRBV7-6; J gene: TRBJ2-3; CDR3 length: 16; clone size: many; CDR3 protein: CASSADPGQGTDTQYF
V gene: TRBV7-2; J gene: TRBJ2-1; CDR3 length: 13; clone size: -; CDR3 protein: CASSRAPLNEQFF
V gene: TRBV7-2; J gene: TRBJ2-1; CDR3 length: 15; clone size: -; CDR3 protein: CASSPYSSRYNEQFF
V gene: TRBV11-2; J gene: TRBJ1-1; CDR3 length: 16; clone size: few; CDR3 protein: CASSQRQGRLNTEAFF
V gene: TRBV5-1; J gene: TRBJ1-1; CDR3 length: 16; clone size: many; CDR3 protein: CASSLDYGSRNTEAFF
V gene: TRBV11-2; J gene: TRBJ2-7; CDR3 length: 15; clone size: -; CDR3 protein: CASRRPGQGVYEQYF
V gene: TRBV12-3/TRBV12-4; J gene: TRBJ2-7; CDR3 length: 15; clone size: many; CDR3 protein: CASSFSAGSSYEQYF
V gene: TRBV30; J gene: TRBJ2-7; CDR3 length: 15; clone size: many; CDR3 protein: CAWSVGTSGVYEQYF
V gene: TRBV7-2; J gene: TRBJ2-5; CDR3 length: 16; clone size: -; CDR3 protein: CASSLGLAGGIQTQYF
V gene: TRBV4-1; J gene: TRBJ2-5; CDR3 length: 16; clone size: many; CDR3 protein: CASSQEAGRREETQYF